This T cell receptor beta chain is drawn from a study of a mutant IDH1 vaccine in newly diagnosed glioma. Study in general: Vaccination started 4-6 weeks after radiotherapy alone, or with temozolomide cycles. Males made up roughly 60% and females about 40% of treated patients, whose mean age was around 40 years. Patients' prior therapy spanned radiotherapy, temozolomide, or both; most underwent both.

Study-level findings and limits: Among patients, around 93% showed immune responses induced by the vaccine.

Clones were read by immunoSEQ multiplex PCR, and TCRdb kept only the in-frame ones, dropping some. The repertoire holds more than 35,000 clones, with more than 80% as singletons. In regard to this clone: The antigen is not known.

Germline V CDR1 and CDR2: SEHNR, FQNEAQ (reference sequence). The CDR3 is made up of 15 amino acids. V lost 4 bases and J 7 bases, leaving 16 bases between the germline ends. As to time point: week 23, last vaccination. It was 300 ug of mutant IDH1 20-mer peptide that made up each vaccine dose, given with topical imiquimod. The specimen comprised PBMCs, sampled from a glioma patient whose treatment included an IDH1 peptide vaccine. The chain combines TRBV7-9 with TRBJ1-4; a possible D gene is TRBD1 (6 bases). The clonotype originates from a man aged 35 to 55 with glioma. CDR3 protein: CASSSGQTLSEKLFF. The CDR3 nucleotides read TGTGCCAGCAGCTCAGGACAGACTCTAAGTGAAAAACTGTTTTTT.